This TCR beta chain was sequenced in a study of control samples from healthy donors and cancer patients (dated by TCRdb to about 2020). Libraries were built with the immunoSEQ multiplex PCR assay. TCRdb mirrors the immuneACCESS table, restricted to in-frame sequences. Some clones are absent from its copies; in checked studies, under half trace to an unresolved V gene, and the reason for the others is unknown. The sample records about 69,000 clones, about 90% of which are singletons. The ten largest clones represent under 20% of the sample. On this clone itself: Its antigen specificity is not known. No per-base quality is available; no much larger clone lies one base away.

Trimming at the junction amounts to 3 bases on V and 10 bases on J, and the germline ends lie 19 bases apart. From its cysteine to its phenylalanine, the CDR3 spans 16 amino acids. The only DNA kept is the CDR3, 48 bases in frame from the first base. The germline V gene specifies MNHNS as CDR1 and SASEGT as CDR2. Sequencing input: PBMCs. The rearrangement combines TRBV6-1 with TRBJ1-6; a tentative D match to TRBD1 spans 5 bases. This sequence was found in a man aged 55-75 years with lung cancer. The CDR3 corresponds to CASSDPPGGLGSPLHF. Read as DNA, the sequence is TGTGCCAGCAGTGATCCCCCGGGGGGATTGGGCTCACCCCTCCACTTT.